This T cell receptor (beta chain) was obtained from a study of blood T cells in healthy people across ages. The study, taken as a whole, reports: The study regarded diversity estimates from one million T cells as underestimates.

A second about 7 to 12 cycle PCR used barcoded and J-beta primers. MiXCR was run by TCRdb on the 5' RACE reads, yielding one entry per CDR3 protein. The sample carries over 750,000 distinct CDR3 sequences, around 25% recorded once. V dropped 5 bases and J dropped 6 bases, with 13 bases sitting between them. Germline V lookup: CDR1 SEHNR, CDR2 FQNEAQ (reference sequence). The CDR3 is 13 amino acids. Details on this clonotype: Its antigen remains unidentified.

This same sample was also part of a study on T cells of mothers and their children. This second study says: No clones detected were persistent microchimeric T cell clones.

Sequencing used blood. The TCR sequence derives from a boy between 5 and 17 years old in good health. The chain links TRBV7-9 to TRBJ1-2; no definite D call. The CDR3 loop reads CASSTNGRNGYTF. The CDR3 nucleotides read TGTGCCAGCAGCACCAACGGACGTAATGGCTACACCTTC.